This T cell receptor beta chain is from a study of vaccination and CD4 T cells after COVID-19. Oncomine TCR Beta short-read sequencing was applied to DNA from cultured CD4+ T cells. TCRdb ran MiXCR on the PCR reads and lists one entry per CDR3 protein. Of some 15,000 distinct CDR3 sequences listed, 52% were seen once; the top ten hold approximately 7.7%. The treatment denotes: roughly 10-day PBMC culture with coronavirus spike peptide pools or control peptides (ViraFEST assay). Unmatched junction bases numbered 11, after V lost 8 bases and J lost 4 bases. This CDR3 contains 15 residues. Germline CDR1 is SGHTA and CDR2 is FQGTGA. On this clonotype: Antigen unknown.

The chain links TRBV7-3 to TRBJ2-1, with 7 bases identical to TRBD2. The receptor's source is a human donor who had recovered from COVID-19. Source material: CD4+ T cells from blood, cultured in vitro. This CDR3 is CASQGGRVGYNEQFF. CDR3 DNA sequence: TGTGCCAGCCAGGGCGGGAGAGTTGGATACAATGAGCAGTTCTTC.